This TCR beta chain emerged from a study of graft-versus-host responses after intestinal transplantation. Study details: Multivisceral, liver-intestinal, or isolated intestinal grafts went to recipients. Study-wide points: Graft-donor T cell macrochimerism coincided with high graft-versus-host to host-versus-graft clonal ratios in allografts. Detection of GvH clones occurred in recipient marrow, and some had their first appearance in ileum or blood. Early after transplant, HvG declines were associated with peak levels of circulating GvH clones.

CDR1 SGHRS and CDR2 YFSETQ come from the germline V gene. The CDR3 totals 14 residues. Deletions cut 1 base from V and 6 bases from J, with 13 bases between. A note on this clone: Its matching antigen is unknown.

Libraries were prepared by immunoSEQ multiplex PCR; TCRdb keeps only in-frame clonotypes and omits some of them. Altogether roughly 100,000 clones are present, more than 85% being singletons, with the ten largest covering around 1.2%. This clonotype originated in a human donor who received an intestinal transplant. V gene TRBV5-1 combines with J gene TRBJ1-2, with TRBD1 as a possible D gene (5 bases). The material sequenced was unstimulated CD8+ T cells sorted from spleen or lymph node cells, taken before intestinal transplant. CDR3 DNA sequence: TGCGCCAGCAGCTTGCCGGCATCCAGGGATGGCTACACCTTC. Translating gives CASSLPASRDGYTF.